The clone carrying this T cell receptor beta chain was observed a handful of times. CDR3 length equals 14 residues. Between the trimmed V and J ends, which lost 4 bases and 2 bases, there was a span of 12 bases. Germline V gives CDR1 MNHNS, CDR2 SASEGT. These data come from a study of blood T cells in healthy people across ages. A J-beta primer mix and a sample-barcoded 5' primer were used in a second PCR of roughly 7 to 12 cycles. A template-switch adaptor containing 12 random nucleotides labeled each cDNA molecule. One entry per CDR3 protein, called by TCRdb with MiXCR from the 5' RACE reads. Of more than 1,000,000 distinct CDR3 sequences listed, around 25% are singletons. Total RNA was extracted at no less than 6 micrograms per sample. The sample was also linked to a second study, of T cells of mothers and their children. From that second work: M1S, a second-PCR primer, added sample barcodes and 2-4 random nucleotides. Mothers gave over 8 million TCR beta CDR3 reads each, and children several million each.

This chain joins TRBV6-1 and TRBJ2-7, with D unclear. The TCR comes from a girl aged 2-10 years in good health. Sequenced input: blood. The CDR3 nucleotides read TGTGCCAGCAGTGTCGGAAGGTGGACCTACGAGCAGTACTTC. Protein sequence: CASSVGRWTYEQYF.